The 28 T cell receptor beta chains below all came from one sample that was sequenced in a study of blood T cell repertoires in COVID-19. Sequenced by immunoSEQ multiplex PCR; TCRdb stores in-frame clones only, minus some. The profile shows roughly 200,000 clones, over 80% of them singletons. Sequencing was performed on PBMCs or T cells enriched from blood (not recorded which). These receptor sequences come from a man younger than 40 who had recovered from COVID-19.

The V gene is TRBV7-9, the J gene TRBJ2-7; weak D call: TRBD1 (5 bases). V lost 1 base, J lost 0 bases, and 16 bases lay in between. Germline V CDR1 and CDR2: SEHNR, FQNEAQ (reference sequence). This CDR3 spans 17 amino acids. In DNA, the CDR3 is TGTGCCAGCAGCTTAGATCCTCGCCGGACAATCTCCTACGAGCAGTACTTC. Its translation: CASSLDPRRTISYEQYF.

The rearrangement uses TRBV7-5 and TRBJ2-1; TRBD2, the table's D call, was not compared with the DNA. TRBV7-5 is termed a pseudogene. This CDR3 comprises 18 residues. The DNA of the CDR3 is TGTGCCAGAAGCCTTCCGGGACTAGCGGGAGGTTTCTACAATGAGCAGTTCTTC. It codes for CARSLPGLAGGFYNEQFF.

In DNA form, the CDR3 reads TGTGCCAGCAGCTACTCGGGGATAATGAACACTGAAGCTTTCTTT. Encoded protein: CASSYSGIMNTEAFF. The V gene is TRBV11-2, the J gene TRBJ1-1; unclear D gene. The CDR3 contains 15 residues. CDR1 SGHAT and CDR2 FQNNGV come from the germline V gene. With 4 bases removed from V and 0 bases from J, the gap between germline ends came to 12 bases.

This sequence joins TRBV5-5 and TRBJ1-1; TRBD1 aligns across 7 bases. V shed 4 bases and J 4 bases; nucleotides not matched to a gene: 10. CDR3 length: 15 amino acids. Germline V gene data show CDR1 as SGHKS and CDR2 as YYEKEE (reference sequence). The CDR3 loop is CASSNQRGPGTEAFF. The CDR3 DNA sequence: TGTGCCAGCAGCAATCAGAGGGGGCCGGGCACTGAAGCTTTCTTT.

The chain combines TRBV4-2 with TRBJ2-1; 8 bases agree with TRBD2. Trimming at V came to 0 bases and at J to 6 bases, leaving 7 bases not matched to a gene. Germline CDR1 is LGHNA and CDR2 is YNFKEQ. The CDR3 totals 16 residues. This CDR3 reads CASSQEPGLEANEQFF. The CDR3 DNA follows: TGTGCCAGCAGCCAAGAACCGGGACTAGAGGCCAATGAGCAGTTCTTC.

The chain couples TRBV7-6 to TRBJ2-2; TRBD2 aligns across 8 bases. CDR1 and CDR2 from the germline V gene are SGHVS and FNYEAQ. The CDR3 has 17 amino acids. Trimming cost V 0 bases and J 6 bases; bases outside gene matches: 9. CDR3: CASSLARGASSPGELFF. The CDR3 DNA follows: TGTGCCAGCAGCTTAGCGCGGGGGGCCTCATCACCCGGGGAGCTGTTTTTT.

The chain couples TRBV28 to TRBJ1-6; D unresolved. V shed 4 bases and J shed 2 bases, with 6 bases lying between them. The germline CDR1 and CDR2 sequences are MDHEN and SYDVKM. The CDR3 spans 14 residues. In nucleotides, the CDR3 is TGTGCCAGCAGTTCAGTGACCTATAATTCACCCCTCCACTTT. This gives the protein CASSSVTYNSPLHF.

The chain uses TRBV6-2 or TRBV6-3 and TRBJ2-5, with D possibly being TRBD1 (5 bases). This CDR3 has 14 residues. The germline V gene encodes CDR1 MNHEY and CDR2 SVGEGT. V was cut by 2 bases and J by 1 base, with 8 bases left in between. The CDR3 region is CASSYVGLQETQYF. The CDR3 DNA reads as TGTGCCAGCAGTTACGTGGGGCTCCAAGAGACCCAGTACTTC.

CDR3: CASSVTGGVQPQHF. The CDR3 DNA reads as TGTGCCAGCAGTGTAACAGGGGGCGTTCAGCCCCAGCATTTT. The chain recombines TRBV2 with TRBJ1-5; 9 bases are shared with TRBD1. V dropped 4 bases and J dropped 6; count of bases not matched to a gene: 4. Germline CDR1 SNHLY, CDR2 FYNNEI. The CDR3 loop spans 14 amino acids.

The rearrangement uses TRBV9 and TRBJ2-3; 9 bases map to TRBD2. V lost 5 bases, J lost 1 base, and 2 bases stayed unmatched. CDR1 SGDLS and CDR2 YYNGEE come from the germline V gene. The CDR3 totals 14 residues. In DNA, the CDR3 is TGTGCCAGCAGGGGCGGGGGGGGCACAGATACGCAGTATTTT. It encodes CASRGGGGTDTQYF.

As DNA, the CDR3 is TGTGCCAGCAGCAGAGACAGGGGCAATCAGCCCCAGCATTTT. It translates to CASSRDRGNQPQHF. The rearrangement uses TRBV7-2 and TRBJ1-5, with TRBD1 identical over 7 bases. The V and J ends lost 5 bases and 2 bases, in that order; junction bases with no gene match: 3. CDR1 is SGHTA and CDR2 is FQGNSA in the germline V gene. The CDR3 is 14 residues long.

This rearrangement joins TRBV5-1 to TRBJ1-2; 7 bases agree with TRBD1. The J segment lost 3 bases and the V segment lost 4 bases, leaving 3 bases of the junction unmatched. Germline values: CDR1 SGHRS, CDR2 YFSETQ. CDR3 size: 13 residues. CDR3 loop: CASSGQADYGYTF. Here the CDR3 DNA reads TGCGCCAGCAGCGGACAGGCGGACTATGGCTACACCTTC.

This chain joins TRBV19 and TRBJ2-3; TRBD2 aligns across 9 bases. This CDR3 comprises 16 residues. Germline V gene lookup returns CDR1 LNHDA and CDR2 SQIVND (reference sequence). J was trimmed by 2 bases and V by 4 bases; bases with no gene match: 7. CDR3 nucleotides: TGTGCCAGTAGTAACCAGGAGCGGGGGGCCACAGATACGCAGTATTTT. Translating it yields CASSNQERGATDTQYF.

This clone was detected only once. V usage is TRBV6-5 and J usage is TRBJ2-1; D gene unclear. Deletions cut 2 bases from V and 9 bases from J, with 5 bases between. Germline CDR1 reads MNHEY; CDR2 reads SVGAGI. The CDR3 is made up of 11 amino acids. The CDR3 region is CASSYAAEQFF. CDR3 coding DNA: TGTGCCAGCAGTTACGCGGCTGAGCAGTTCTTC.

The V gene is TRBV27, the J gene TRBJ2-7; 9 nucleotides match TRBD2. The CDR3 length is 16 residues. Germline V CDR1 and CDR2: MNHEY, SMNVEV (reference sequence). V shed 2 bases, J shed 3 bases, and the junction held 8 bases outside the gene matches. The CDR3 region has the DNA TGTGCCAGCAGTTTACAGAGCGGGAGGCCATACTACGAGCAGTACTTC. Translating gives CASSLQSGRPYYEQYF.

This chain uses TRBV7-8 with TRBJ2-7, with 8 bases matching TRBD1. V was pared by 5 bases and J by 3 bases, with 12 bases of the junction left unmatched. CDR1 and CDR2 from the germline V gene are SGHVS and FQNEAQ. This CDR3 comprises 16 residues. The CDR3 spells CASSLNVGDRRYEQYF. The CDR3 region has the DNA TGTGCCAGCAGCCTAAATGTAGGGGACAGGCGCTACGAGCAGTACTTC.

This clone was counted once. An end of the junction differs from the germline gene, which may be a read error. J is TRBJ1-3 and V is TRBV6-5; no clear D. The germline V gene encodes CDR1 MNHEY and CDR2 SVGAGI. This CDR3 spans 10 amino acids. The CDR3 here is CASTAKPNRF. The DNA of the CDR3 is TGTGCCAGCACCGCCAAGCCCAACCGATTT.

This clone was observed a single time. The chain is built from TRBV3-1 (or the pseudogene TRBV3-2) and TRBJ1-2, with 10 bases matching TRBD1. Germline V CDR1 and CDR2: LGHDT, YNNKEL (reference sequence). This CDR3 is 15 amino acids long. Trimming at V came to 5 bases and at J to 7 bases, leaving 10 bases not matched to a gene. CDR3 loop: CASSFTDRGRGGYTF. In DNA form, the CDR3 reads TGTGCCAGCAGCTTTACCGACAGGGGGCGAGGTGGCTACACCTTC.

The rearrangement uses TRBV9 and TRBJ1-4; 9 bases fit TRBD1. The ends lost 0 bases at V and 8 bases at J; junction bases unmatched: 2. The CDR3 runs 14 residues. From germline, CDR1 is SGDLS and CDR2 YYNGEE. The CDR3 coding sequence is TGTGCCAGCAGCGTAGAAGGACAGGGGGAAAAACTGTTTTTT. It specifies CASSVEGQGEKLFF.

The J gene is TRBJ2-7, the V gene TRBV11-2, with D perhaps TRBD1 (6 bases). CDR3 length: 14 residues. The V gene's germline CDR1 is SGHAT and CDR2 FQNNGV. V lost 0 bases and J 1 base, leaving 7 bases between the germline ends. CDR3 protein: CASSLDQGSYEQYF. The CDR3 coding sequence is TGTGCCAGCAGCTTAGACCAGGGGTCCTACGAGCAGTACTTC.

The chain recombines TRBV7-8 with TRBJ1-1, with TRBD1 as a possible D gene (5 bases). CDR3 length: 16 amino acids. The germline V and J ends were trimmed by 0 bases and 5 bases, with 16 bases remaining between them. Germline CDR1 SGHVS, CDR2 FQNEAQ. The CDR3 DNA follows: TGTGCCAGCAGCTTAGCAGCTGGGGTGGAGGGGACTGAAGCTTTCTTT. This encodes CASSLAAGVEGTEAFF.

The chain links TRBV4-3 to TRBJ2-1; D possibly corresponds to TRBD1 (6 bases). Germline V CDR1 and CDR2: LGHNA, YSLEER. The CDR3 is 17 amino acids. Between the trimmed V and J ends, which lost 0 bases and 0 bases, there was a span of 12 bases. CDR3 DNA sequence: TGCGCCAGCAGCCAAGATTACCAGGGGCCCTCCTACAATGAGCAGTTCTTC. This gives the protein CASSQDYQGPSYNEQFF.

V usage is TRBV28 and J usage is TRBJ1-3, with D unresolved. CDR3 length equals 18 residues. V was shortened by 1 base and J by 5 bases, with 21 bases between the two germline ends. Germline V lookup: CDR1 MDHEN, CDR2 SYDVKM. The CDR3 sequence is CASSLFQEPGKLRNTIYF. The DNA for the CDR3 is TGTGCCAGCAGTTTATTCCAAGAGCCGGGAAAATTAAGAAACACCATATATTTT.

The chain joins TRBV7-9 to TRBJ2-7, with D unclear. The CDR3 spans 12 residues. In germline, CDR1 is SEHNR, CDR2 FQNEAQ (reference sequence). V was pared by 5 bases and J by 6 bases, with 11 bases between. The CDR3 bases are TGTGCCAGCAGCCCTCACAATGCCGAGCAGTACTTC. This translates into CASSPHNAEQYF.

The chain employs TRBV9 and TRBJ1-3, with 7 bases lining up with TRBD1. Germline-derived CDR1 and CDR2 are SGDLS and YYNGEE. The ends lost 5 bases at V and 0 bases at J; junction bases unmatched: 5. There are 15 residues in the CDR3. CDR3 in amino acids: CASSLSGGSGNTIYF. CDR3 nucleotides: TGTGCCAGCAGTCTCTCAGGGGGCTCTGGAAACACCATATATTTT.

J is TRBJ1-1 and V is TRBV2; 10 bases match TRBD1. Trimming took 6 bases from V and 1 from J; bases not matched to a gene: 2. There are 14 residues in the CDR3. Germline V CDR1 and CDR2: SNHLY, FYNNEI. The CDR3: CASSGQGGNTEAFF. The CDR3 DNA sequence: TGTGCCAGCAGCGGACAGGGGGGGAACACTGAAGCTTTCTTT.

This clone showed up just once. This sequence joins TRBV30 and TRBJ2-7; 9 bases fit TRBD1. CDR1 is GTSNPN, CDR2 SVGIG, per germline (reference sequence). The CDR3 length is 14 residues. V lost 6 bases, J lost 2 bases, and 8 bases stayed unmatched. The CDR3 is CACQGTGSTYEQYF. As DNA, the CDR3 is TGTGCCTGCCAGGGGACAGGGAGCACCTACGAGCAGTACTTC.

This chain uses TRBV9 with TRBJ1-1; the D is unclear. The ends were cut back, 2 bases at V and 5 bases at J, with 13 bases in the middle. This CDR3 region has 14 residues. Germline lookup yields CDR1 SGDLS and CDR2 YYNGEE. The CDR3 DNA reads TGTGCCAGCAGCGTCCAGACTACGTATACTGAAGCTTTCTTT. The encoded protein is CASSVQTTYTEAFF.